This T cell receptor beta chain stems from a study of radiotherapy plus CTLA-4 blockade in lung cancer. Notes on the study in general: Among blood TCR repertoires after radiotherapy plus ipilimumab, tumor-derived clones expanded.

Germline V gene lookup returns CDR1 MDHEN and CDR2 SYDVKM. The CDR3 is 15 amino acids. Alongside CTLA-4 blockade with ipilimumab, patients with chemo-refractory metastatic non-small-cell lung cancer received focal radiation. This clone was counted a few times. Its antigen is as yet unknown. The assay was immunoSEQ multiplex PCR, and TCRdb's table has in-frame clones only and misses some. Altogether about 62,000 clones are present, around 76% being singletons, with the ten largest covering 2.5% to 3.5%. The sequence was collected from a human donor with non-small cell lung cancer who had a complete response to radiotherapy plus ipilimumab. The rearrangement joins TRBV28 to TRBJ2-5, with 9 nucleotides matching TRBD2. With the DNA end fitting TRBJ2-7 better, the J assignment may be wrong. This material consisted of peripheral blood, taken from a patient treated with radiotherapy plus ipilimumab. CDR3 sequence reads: CASSPSGRNRYEQYF. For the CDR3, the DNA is TGTGCCAGCAGTCCGAGCGGGAGGAATCGGTACGAGCAGTACTTC.